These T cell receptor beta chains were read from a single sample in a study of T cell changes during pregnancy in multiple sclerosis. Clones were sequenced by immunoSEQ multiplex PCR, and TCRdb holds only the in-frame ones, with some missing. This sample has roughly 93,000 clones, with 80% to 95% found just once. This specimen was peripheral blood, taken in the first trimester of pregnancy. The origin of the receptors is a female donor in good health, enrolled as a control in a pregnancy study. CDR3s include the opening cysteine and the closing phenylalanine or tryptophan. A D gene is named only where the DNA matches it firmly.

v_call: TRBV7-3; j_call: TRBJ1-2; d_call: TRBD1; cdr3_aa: CASSLRDRAGYTF
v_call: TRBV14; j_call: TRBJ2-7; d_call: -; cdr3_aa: CASSLTNSYEQYF
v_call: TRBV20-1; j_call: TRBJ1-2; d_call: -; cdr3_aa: CSPGYGYTF
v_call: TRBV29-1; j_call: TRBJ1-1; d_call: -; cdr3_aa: CSVLPGHMNTEAFF
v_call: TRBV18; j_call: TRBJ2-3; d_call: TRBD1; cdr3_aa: CASARDRGSTDTQYF
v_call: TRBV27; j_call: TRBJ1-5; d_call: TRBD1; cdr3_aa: CASGRDRGPFHQPQHF
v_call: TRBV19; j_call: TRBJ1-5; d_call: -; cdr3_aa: CASSRQGPKHF
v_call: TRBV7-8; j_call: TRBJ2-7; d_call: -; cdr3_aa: CASSPGREQYF
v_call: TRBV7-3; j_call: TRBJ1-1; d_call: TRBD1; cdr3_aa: CASSLRAAGGWDTEAFF
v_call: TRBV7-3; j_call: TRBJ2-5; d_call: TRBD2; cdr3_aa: CASKRAGGLWETQYF
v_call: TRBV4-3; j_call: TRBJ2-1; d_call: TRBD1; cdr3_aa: CASSRTGQGYNEQFF
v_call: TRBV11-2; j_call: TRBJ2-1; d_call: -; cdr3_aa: CASSLAGTHHNEQFF
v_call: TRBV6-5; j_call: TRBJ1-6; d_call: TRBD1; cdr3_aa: CATWGAGGTSPLHF